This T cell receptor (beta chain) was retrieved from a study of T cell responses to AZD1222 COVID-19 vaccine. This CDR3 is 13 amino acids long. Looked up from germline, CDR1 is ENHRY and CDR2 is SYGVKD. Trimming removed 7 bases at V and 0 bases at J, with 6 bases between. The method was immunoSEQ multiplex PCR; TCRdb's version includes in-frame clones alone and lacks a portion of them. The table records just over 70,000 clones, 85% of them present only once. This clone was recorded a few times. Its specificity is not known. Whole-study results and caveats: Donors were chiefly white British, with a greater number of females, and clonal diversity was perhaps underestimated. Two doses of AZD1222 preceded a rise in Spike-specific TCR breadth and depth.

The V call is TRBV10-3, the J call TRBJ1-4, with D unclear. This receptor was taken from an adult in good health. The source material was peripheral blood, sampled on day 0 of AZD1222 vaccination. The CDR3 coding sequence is TGTGCCATCAAGGCAGCAACTAATGAAAAACTGTTTTTT. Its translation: CAIKAATNEKLFF.